This T cell receptor (beta chain) came from a study of T cell changes during pregnancy in multiple sclerosis. The junction had 3 bases not matched to a gene; V was cut back by 1 base and J by 7 bases. This CDR3 has 14 residues. Germline V gives CDR1 MDHEN, CDR2 SYDVKM. Assay used: immunoSEQ multiplex PCR; TCRdb lists only in-frame clones, some missing. The sample lists about 77,000 clones, about 93% occurring once. This sequence joins TRBV28 and TRBJ2-4; 8 bases match TRBD2. The TCR originated in a female donor in good health, enrolled as a control in a pregnancy study. The sample here was peripheral blood, taken after pregnancy. CDR3 amino acids: CASSLSGGGNIQYF. CDR3 DNA sequence: TGTGCCAGCAGTTTATCGGGCGGGGGGAACATTCAGTACTTC.